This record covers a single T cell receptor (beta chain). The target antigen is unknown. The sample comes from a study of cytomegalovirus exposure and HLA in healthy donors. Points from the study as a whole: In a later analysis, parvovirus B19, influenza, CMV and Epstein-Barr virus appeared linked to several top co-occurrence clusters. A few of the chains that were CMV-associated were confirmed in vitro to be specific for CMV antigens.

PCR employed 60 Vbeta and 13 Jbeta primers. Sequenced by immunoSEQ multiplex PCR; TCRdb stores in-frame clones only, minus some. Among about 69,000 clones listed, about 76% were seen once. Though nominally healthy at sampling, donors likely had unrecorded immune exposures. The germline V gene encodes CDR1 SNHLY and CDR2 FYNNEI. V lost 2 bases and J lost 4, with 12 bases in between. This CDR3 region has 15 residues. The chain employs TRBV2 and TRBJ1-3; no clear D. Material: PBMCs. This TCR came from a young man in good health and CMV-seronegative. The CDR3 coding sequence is TGTGCCAGCAGTGAAAGTAGTGTTCCGGGAAACACCATATATTTT. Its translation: CASSESSVPGNTIYF.